This T cell receptor (beta chain) was found in a study of T cell responses to AZD1222 COVID-19 vaccine. Pooling was applied to second doses at about 4 or about 12 weeks. A word on this clone: Its antigen is still unknown.

General study points: The donor group comprised mostly white British people and more females; the analysis possibly underestimated clonal diversity. Spike-specific TCR breadth and depth were elevated following two AZD1222 doses.

Assay used: immunoSEQ multiplex PCR; TCRdb lists only in-frame clones, some missing. The data contain roughly 200,000 clones, roughly 90% of them singletons. This clonotype was sampled from an adult who received the AZD1222 COVID-19 vaccine. This sample comprised peripheral blood, obtained 28 days after the second AZD1222 dose.

CDR3 protein: CASSPTGLTDTQYF. CDR3 DNA sequence: TGTGCCAGCAGTCCGACAGGGTTAACAGATACGCAGTATTTT. The rearrangement joins TRBV27 to TRBJ2-3; 7 bases align to TRBD1. The CDR3 extends over 14 amino acids. The V gene's germline CDR1 is MNHEY and CDR2 SMNVEV (reference sequence). Trimming removed 5 bases from V and 3 bases from J; junction bases left unmatched: 5.